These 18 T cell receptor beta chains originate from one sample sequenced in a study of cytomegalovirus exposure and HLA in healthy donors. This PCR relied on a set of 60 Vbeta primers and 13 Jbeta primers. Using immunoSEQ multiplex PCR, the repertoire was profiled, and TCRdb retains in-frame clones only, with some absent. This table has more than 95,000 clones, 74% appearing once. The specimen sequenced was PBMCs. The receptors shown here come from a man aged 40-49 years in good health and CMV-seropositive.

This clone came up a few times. The CDR3 nucleotides read TGTGCCTGGAGTTCAACAGGGGGCTTTTCACCCCTCCACTTT. This gives the protein CAWSSTGGFSPLHF. This chain joins TRBV30 and TRBJ1-6; 9 positions match TRBD1. The CDR3 is 14 residues long. In germline, CDR1 is GTSNPN, CDR2 SVGIG (reference sequence). The J segment lost 9 bases and the V segment lost 2 bases, leaving 5 bases of the junction unmatched.

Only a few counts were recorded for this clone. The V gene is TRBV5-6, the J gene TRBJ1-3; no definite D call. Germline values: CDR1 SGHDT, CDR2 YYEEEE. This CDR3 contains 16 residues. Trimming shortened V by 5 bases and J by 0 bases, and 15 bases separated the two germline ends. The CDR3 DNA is TGTGCCAGCAGACCTAACCCAGGTGGCTCTGGAAACACCATATATTTT. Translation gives CASRPNPGGSGNTIYF.

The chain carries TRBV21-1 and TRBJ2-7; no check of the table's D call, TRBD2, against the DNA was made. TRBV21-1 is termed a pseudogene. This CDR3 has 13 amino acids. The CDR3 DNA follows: TGTGCCAGCAGCAACCGGGGATCGTACGAGCAGTACTTC. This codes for CASSNRGSYEQYF.

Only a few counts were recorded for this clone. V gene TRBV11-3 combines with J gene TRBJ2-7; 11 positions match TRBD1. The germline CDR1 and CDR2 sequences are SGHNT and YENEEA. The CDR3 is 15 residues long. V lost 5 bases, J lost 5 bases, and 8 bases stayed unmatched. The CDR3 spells CASSRRTGGEDEQYF. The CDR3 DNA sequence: TGTGCCAGCAGCCGCCGGACAGGGGGCGAGGACGAGCAGTACTTC.

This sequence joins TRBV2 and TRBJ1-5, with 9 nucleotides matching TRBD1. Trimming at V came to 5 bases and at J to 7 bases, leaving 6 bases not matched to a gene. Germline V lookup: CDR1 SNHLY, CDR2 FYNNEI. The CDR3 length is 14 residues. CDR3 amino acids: CASSWDRDRQPQHF. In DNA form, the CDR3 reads TGTGCCAGCAGTTGGGACAGGGACCGGCAGCCCCAGCATTTT.

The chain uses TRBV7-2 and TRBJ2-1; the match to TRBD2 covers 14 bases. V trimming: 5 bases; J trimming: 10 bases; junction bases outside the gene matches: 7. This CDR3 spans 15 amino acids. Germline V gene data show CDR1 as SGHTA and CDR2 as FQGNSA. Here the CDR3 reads CASSPRLAGGLEQFF. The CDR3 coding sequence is TGTGCCAGCAGCCCCAGACTAGCGGGAGGGCTCGAGCAGTTCTTC.

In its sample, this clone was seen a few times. The DNA for the CDR3 is TGTGCCAGCTCACCCCTCGACAACTCCTACGAGCAGTACTTC. As protein: CASSPLDNSYEQYF. V gene TRBV18 combines with J gene TRBJ2-7; D remains unclear. Trimming took off 3 bases at V and 0 bases at J, with 9 bases between the two ends. The CDR3 loop spans 14 amino acids. Germline V gene lookup returns CDR1 KGHSH and CDR2 LQKENI.

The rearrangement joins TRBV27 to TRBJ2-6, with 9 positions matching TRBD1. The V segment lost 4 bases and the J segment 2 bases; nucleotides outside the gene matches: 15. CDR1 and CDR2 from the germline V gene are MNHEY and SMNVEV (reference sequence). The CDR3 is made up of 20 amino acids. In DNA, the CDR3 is TGTGCCAGCAGTTCTCGCAAACTGACAGGGGGAGAAGCTGGGGCCAACGTCCTGACTTTC. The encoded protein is CASSSRKLTGGEAGANVLTF.

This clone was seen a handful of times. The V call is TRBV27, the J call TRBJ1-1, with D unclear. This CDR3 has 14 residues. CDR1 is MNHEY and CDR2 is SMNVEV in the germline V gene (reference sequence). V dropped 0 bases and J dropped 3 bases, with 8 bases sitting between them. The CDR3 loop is CASSLSAAYTEAFF. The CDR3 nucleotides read TGTGCCAGCAGTTTATCGGCGGCGTACACTGAAGCTTTCTTT.

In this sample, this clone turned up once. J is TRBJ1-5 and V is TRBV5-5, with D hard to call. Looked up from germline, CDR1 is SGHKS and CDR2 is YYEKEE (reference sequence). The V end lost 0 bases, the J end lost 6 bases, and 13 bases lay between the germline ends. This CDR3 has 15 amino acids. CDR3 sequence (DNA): TGTGCCAGCAGCTTGGCCCCCGCGGGAATTCAGCCCCAGCATTTT. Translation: CASSLAPAGIQPQHF. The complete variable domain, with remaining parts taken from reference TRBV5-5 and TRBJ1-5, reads DAGVTQSPTHLIKTRGQQVTLRCSPISGHKSVSWYQQVLGQGPQFIFQYYEKEERGRGNFPDRFSARQFPNYSSELNVNALLLGDSALYLCASSLAPAGIQPQHFGDGTRLSIL.

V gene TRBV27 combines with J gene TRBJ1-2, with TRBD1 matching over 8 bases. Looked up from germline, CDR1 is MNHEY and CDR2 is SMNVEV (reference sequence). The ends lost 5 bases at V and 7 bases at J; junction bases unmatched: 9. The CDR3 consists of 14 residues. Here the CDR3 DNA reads TGTGCCAGCAGTCCCTCGCAACAGGGGGGTGGCTACACCTTC. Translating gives CASSPSQQGGGYTF.

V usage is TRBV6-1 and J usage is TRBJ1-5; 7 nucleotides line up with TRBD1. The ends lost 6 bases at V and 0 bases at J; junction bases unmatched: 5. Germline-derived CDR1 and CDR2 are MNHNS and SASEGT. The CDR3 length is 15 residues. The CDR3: CASRETGHSNQPQHF. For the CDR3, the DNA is TGTGCCAGCAGGGAGACAGGGCATAGCAATCAGCCCCAGCATTTT.

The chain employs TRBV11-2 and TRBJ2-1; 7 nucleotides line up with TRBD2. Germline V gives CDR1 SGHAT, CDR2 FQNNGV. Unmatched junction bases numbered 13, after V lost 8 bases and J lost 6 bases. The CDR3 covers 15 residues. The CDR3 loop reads CASSPGLVSGNEQFF. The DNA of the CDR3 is TGTGCCAGCTCCCCAGGACTAGTCAGTGGCAATGAGCAGTTCTTC.

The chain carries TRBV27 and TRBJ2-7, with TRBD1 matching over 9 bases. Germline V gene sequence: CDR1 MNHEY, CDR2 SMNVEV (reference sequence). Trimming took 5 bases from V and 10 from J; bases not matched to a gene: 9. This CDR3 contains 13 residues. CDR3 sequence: CASSLGQGPPQYF. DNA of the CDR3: TGTGCCAGCAGTCTCGGACAGGGGCCCCCTCAGTACTTC.

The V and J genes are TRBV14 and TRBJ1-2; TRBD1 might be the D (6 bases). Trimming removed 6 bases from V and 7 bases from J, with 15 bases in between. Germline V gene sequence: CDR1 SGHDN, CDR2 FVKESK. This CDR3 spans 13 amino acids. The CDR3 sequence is CASSPTGIFGYTF. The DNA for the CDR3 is TGTGCCAGCAGTCCAACAGGGATTTTTGGCTACACCTTC.

In DNA form, the CDR3 reads TGTGCCAGCAGCCAAGCCGCAGGGCGCTCCTACGAGCAGTACTTC. This sequence encodes CASSQAAGRSYEQYF. V gene TRBV14 combines with J gene TRBJ2-7; D may be TRBD1 (5 bases). This CDR3 is built from 15 residues. Per germline, CDR1 SGHDN and CDR2 FVKESK. Trimming took off 1 base at V and 0 bases at J, with 10 bases between the two ends.

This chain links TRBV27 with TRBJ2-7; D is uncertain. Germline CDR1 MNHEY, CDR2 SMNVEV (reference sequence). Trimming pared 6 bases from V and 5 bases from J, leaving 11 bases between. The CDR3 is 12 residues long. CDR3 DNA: TGTGCCAGCAGCCCGCGGCAACACGAGCAGTACTTC. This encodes CASSPRQHEQYF.

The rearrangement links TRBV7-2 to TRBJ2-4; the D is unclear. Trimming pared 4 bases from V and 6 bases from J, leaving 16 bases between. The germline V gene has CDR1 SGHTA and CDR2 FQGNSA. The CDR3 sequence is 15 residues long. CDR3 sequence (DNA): TGTGCCAGCAGCTACCCCATCCGAGCGAGAAACATTCAGTACTTC. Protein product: CASSYPIRARNIQYF.